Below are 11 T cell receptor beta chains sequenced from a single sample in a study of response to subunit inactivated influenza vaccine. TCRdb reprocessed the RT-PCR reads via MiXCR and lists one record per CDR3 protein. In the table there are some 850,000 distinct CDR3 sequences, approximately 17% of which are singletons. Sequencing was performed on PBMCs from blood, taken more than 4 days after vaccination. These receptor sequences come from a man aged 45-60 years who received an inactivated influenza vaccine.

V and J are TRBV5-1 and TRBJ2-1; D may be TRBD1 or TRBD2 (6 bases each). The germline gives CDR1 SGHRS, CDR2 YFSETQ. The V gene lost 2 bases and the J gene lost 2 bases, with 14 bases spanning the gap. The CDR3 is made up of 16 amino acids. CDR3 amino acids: CASSFGGQGPYNEQFF. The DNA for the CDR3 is TGCGCCAGCAGCTTCGGAGGGCAGGGGCCCTACAATGAGCAGTTCTTC. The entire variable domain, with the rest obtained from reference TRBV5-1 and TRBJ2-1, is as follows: KAGVTQTPRYLIKTRGQQVTLSCSPISGHRSVSWYQQTPGQGLQFLFEYFSETQRNKGNFPGRFSGRQFSNSRSEMNVSTLELGDSALYLCASSFGGQGPYNEQFFGPGTRLTVL.

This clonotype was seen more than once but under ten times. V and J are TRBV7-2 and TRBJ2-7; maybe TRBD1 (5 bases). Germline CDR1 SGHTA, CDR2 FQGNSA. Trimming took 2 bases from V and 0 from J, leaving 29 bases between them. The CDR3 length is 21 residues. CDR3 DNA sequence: TGTGCCAGCAGCTTACCGGCTTACGATGTTTTTGGGCAGGGAAGCTCCTACGAGCAGTACTTC. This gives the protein CASSLPAYDVFGQGSSYEQYF.

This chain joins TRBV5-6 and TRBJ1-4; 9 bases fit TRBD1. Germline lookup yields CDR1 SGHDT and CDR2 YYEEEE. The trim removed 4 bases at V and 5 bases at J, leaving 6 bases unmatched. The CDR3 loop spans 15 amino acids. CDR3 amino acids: CASSPRDRANEKLFF. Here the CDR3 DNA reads TGTGCCAGCAGCCCCCGGGACAGGGCAAATGAAAAACTGTTTTTT. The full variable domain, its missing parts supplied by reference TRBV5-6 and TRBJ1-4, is DAGVTQSPTHLIKTRGQQVTLRCSPKSGHDTVSWYQQALGQGPQFIFQYYEEEERQRGNFPDRFSGHQFPNYSSELNVNALLLGDSALYLCASSPRDRANEKLFFGSGTQLSVL.

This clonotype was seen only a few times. The CDR3 coding sequence is TGCAGCGTCGTTCCGGGACTAGTCCCAGAGACCCAGTACTTC. Amino acid sequence: CSVVPGLVPETQYF. This rearrangement joins TRBV29-1 to TRBJ2-5; TRBD2 agrees at 8 bases. The length of the CDR3 is 14 residues. V dropped 6 bases and J dropped 4; count of bases not matched to a gene: 10. Per germline, CDR1 SQVTM and CDR2 ANQGSEA.

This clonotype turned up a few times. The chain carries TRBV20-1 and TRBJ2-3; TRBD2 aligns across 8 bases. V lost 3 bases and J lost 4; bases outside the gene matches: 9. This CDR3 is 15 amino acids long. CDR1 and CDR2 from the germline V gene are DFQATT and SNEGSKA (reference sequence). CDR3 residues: CSASGSGGVADTQYF. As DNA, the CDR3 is TGCAGTGCTAGCGGGTCGGGGGGGGTAGCAGATACGCAGTATTTT.

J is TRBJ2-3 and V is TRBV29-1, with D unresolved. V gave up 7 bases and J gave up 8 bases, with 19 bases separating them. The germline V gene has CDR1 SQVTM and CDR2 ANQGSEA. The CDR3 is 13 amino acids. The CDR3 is CSAPSGSGGTQYF. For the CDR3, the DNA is TGCAGCGCCCCCTCGGGCTCCGGCGGTACGCAGTATTTT.

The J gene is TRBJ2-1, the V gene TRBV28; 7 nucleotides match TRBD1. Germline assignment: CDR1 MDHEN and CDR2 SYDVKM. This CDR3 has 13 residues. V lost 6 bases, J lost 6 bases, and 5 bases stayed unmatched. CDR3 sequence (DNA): TGTGCCAGCAGGGAGACAGGGTCCAATGAGCAGTTCTTC. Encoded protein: CASRETGSNEQFF.

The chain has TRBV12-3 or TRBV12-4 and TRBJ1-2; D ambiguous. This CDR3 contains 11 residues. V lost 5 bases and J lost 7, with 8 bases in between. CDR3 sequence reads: CASSRYPGYTF. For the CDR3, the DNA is TGTGCCAGCAGTCGGTATCCTGGCTACACCTTC.

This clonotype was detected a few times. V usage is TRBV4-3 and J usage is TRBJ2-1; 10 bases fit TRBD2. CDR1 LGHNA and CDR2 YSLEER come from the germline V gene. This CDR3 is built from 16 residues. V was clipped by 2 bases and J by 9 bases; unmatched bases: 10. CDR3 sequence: CASSQSAGGPVFEQFF. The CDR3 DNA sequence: TGCGCCAGCAGCCAATCAGCGGGAGGGCCCGTTTTTGAGCAGTTCTTC.

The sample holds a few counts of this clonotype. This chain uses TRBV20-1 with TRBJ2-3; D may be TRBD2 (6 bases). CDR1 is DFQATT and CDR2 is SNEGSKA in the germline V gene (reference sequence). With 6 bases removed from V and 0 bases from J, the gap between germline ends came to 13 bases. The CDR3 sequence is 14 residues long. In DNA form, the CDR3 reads TGCAGTGCCCGGGACTCGTCTAGCACAGATACGCAGTATTTT. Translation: CSARDSSSTDTQYF.

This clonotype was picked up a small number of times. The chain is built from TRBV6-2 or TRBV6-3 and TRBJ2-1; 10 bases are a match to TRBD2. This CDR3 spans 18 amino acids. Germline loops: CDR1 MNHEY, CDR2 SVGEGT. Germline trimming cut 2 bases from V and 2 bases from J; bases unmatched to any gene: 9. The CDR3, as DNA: TGTGCCAGCAGTTACCGCGGGACAAGCGGGGGGGCCTACAATGAGCAGTTCTTC. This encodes CASSYRGTSGGAYNEQFF.